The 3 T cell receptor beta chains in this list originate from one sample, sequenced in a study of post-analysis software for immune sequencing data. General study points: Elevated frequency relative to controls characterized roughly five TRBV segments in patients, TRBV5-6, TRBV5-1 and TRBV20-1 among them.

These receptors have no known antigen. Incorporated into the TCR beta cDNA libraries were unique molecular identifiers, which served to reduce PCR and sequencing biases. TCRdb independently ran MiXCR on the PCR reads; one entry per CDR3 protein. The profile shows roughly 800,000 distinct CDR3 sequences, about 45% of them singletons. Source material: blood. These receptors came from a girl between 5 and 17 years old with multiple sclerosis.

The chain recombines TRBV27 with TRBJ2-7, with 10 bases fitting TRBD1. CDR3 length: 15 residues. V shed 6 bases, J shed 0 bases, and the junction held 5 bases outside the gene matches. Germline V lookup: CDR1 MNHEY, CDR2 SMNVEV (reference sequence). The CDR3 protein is CASRGQGTSSYEQYF. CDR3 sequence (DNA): TGTGCCAGCAGGGGACAGGGGACTAGCTCCTACGAGCAGTACTTC.

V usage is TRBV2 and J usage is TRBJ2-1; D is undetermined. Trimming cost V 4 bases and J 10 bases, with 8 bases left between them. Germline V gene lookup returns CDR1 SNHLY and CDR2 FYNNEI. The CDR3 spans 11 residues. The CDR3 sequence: CASSGAPEQFF. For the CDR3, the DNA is TGTGCCAGCAGTGGCGCTCCGGAGCAGTTCTTC.

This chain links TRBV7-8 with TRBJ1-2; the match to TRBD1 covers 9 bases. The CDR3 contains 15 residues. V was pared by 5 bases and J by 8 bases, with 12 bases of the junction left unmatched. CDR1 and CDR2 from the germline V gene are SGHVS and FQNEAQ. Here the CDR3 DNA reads TGTGCCAGCAGCCCGAACTTACAGGGGGCGGGAGGCTACACCTTC. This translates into CASSPNLQGAGGYTF.